Listed here are 26 T cell receptor beta chains from one sample, sequenced in a study of blood T cell repertoires in COVID-19. The assay was immunoSEQ multiplex PCR, and TCRdb's table has in-frame clones only and misses some. The profile shows about 70,000 clones, 85% of them singletons. Sequenced: peripheral blood. The source is a man older than 75 with acute or convalescent COVID-19.

This clone was picked up one time. The chain carries TRBV15 and TRBJ2-1; TRBD2 is a possible D gene (6 bases). The CDR3 is 14 amino acids. V shed 1 base and J shed 10 bases, with 14 bases lying between them. From germline, CDR1 is LNHNV and CDR2 YYDKDF (reference sequence). The CDR3 region is CATSRVPTRNEQFF. The CDR3 nucleotides read TGTGCCACCAGCAGAGTTCCGACTAGGAACGAGCAGTTCTTC.

The chain carries TRBV5-1 and TRBJ2-7, with D possibly being TRBD2 (6 bases). CDR3 length: 15 residues. With 5 bases removed from V and 2 bases from J, the gap between germline ends came to 17 bases. The germline V gene has CDR1 SGHRS and CDR2 YFSETQ. The CDR3 region is CASSLTLADTYEQYF. The CDR3 coding sequence is TGCGCCAGCAGTCTCACACTAGCAGATACCTACGAGCAGTACTTC.

The rearrangement links TRBV5-6 to TRBJ1-3; 7 bases align to TRBD1. The J segment lost 0 bases and the V segment lost 3 bases, leaving 0 bases of the junction unmatched. The CDR3 has 14 amino acids. CDR1 and CDR2 from the germline V gene are SGHDT and YYEEEE. DNA for the CDR3: TGTGCCAGCAGCTGGGACAGCTCTGGAAACACCATATATTTT. Translation: CASSWDSSGNTIYF.

The chain is built from TRBV7-2 and TRBJ1-2; unclear D gene. There are 13 residues in the CDR3. The V end lost 2 bases, the J end lost 4 bases, and 8 bases lay between the germline ends. Germline V gene data show CDR1 as SGHTA and CDR2 as FQGNSA. CDR3 DNA: TGTGCCAGCAGCTTATCCGGGATCTATGGCTACACCTTC. Protein: CASSLSGIYGYTF.

The gene calls are TRBV15 and TRBJ2-1; 7 nucleotides align to TRBD2. CDR1 is LNHNV and CDR2 is YYDKDF in the germline V gene (reference sequence). The CDR3 has 15 residues. J was trimmed by 11 bases and V by 0 bases; bases with no gene match: 10. The CDR3 nucleotides are TGTGCCACCAGCAGAGATGGATCTAGCGGAACAAAGCAGTTCTTC. It is translated as CATSRDGSSGTKQFF.

The chain uses TRBV29-1 and TRBJ2-7; 7 bases are shared with TRBD1. In germline, CDR1 is SQVTM, CDR2 ANQGSEA. This CDR3 contains 14 residues. V trimming: 5 bases; J trimming: 0 bases; junction bases outside the gene matches: 7. The CDR3 DNA follows: TGCAGCGTTTCCGGGACAGCCTACTCCTACGAGCAGTACTTC. Translating gives CSVSGTAYSYEQYF.

This chain connects TRBV30 to TRBJ1-1; perhaps TRBD1 as D (6 bases). Looked up from germline, CDR1 is GTSNPN and CDR2 is SVGIG (reference sequence). V dropped 3 bases and J dropped 13 bases, with 15 bases sitting between them. The CDR3 is 11 residues long. The CDR3 sequence: CAWRAGGIVFF. The CDR3 region has the DNA TGTGCCTGGAGGGCGGGGGGCATAGTTTTCTTT.

This clone was recorded only once. J is TRBJ1-1 and V is TRBV6-5, with a tentative D call TRBD1 (5 bases). The CDR3 is made up of 12 amino acids. V dropped 5 bases and J dropped 11 bases, with 15 bases sitting between them. The V gene's germline CDR1 is MNHEY and CDR2 SVGAGI. The CDR3 loop is CASSRMGLQAFF. CDR3 DNA sequence: TGTGCCAGCAGTAGAATGGGACTGCAGGCTTTCTTT.

For the CDR3, the DNA is TGCGCCAGCAGTCCAGCGGGGGCAGATACGCAGTATTTT. Translated: CASSPAGADTQYF. The genes are TRBV10-1 and TRBJ2-3; 8 nucleotides align to TRBD2. The CDR3 consists of 13 residues. Germline-derived CDR1 and CDR2 are WNHNN and SYGVQD (reference sequence). Losses at the gene ends were 5 bases for V and 4 bases for J; bases not matched to a gene: 2.

This chain joins TRBV30 and TRBJ2-1, with 9 bases aligning to TRBD2. With 3 bases clipped from V and 4 bases from J, the junction kept 4 bases outside the gene matches. The CDR3 loop spans 14 amino acids. CDR1 is GTSNPN, CDR2 SVGIG, per germline (reference sequence). CDR3 sequence (DNA): TGTGCCTGGAGACCGGGACTAGCATACAATGAGCAGTTCTTC. It translates to CAWRPGLAYNEQFF.

The chain employs TRBV19 and TRBJ1-4, with 7 bases fitting TRBD1. This CDR3 is 15 amino acids long. Trimming cost V 4 bases and J 7 bases; bases outside gene matches: 9. CDR1 is LNHDA, CDR2 SQIVND, per germline (reference sequence). CDR3 residues: CASSNPGQVGEKLFF. The CDR3 coding sequence is TGTGCCAGTAGTAACCCTGGACAGGTTGGTGAAAAACTGTTTTTT.

CDR3 residues: CASRELPQETQYF. The CDR3 coding sequence is TGTGCCAGCCGGGAGCTACCCCAAGAGACCCAGTACTTC. V and J are TRBV10-3 and TRBJ2-5; D may be TRBD2 (6 bases). Looked up from germline, CDR1 is ENHRY and CDR2 is SYGVKD. There are 13 residues in the CDR3. Trimming pared 10 bases from V and 1 base from J, leaving 13 bases between.

The genes are TRBV6-5 and TRBJ2-2; TRBD2 aligns across 8 bases. This CDR3 is 15 amino acids long. The junction had 9 bases not matched to a gene; V was cut back by 7 bases and J by 5 bases. Germline CDR1 is MNHEY and CDR2 is SVGAGI. DNA of the CDR3: TGTGCCAGCAAGTTAAGACTAGCGCAAACCGGGGAGCTGTTTTTT. Translation gives CASKLRLAQTGELFF.

This clone was observed a handful of times. The rearrangement uses TRBV6-5 and TRBJ2-2, with D perhaps matching TRBD1 (6 bases). This CDR3 region has 15 residues. CDR1 and CDR2 (germline): MNHEY, SVGAGI. Between the trimmed V and J ends, which lost 11 bases and 6 bases, there was a span of 22 bases. The CDR3 DNA reads TGTGCCGTAGAGCTAGGAACAGGGTTAGCCGGGGAGCTGTTTTTT. Amino acid sequence: CAVELGTGLAGELFF.

The chain couples TRBV6-5 to TRBJ1-5, with 8 bases fitting TRBD1. Germline V CDR1 and CDR2: MNHEY, SVGAGI. The CDR3 extends over 15 amino acids. V lost 5 bases, J lost 2 bases, and 5 bases stayed unmatched. The CDR3 sequence is CASSRQGFGNQPQHF. DNA of the CDR3: TGTGCCAGCAGTCGACAGGGGTTTGGCAATCAGCCCCAGCATTTT.

This chain connects TRBV5-1 to TRBJ2-7; D is possibly TRBD2 (6 bases). CDR1 is SGHRS, CDR2 YFSETQ, per germline. This CDR3 has 18 amino acids. V lost 5 bases, J lost 5 bases, and 29 bases lay in between. The CDR3 sequence: CASSPGFRVGGTLNEQYF. In DNA form, the CDR3 reads TGCGCCAGCAGTCCTGGGTTCAGGGTCGGCGGGACCCTAAACGAGCAGTACTTC.

The chain recombines TRBV7-5 with TRBJ1-1; TRBD1 is the table's D call and was not checked against the DNA. TRBV7-5 is labeled a pseudogene. The CDR3 runs to 15 residues. The CDR3 nucleotides read TGTGCCAGAAGCCTGCCACAGGGCGGAAACACTGAAGCTTTCTTT. It translates to CARSLPQGGNTEAFF.

The chain has TRBV5-4 and TRBJ2-1; D possibly corresponds to TRBD2 (5 bases). Trimming removed 3 bases at V and 7 bases at J, with 14 bases between. CDR1 is SGHNT, CDR2 YYREEE, per germline (reference sequence). The CDR3 sequence is 14 residues long. CDR3 in DNA: TGTGCCAGCAGCTCCAGAGGGTTACTGAATGAGCAGTTCTTC. Protein product: CASSSRGLLNEQFF.

The chain uses TRBV20-1 and TRBJ2-5; 8 positions agree with TRBD1. The CDR3 is 16 residues long. V shed 3 bases and J 4 bases; nucleotides not matched to a gene: 13. CDR1 is DFQATT, CDR2 SNEGSKA, per germline (reference sequence). CDR3 amino acids: CSASQDRDGVRETQYF. CDR3 sequence (DNA): TGCAGTGCTAGTCAGGACAGGGACGGAGTGAGAGAGACCCAGTACTTC.

The CDR3 reads CASSHGTGGNQPQHF. Written as DNA, the CDR3 is TGTGCCAGCAGCCACGGGACAGGGGGAAATCAGCCCCAGCATTTT. The V and J genes are TRBV5-5 and TRBJ1-5; 11 bases align to TRBD1. This CDR3 spans 15 amino acids. V gave up 4 bases and J gave up 4 bases; unmatched junction bases: 4. The V gene's germline CDR1 is SGHKS and CDR2 YYEKEE (reference sequence).

J is TRBJ1-4 and V is TRBV5-1; 8 bases match TRBD1. The CDR3 runs 18 residues. The germline CDR1 and CDR2 sequences are SGHRS and YFSETQ. The V segment lost 2 bases and the J segment 4 bases; nucleotides outside the gene matches: 13. The CDR3 sequence: CASSLGQGSPRGNEKLFF. CDR3 sequence (DNA): TGCGCCAGCAGCTTAGGACAGGGCTCTCCAAGGGGTAATGAAAAACTGTTTTTT.

The V gene is TRBV2, the J gene TRBJ1-2, with 9 bases that match TRBD1. Germline lookup yields CDR1 SNHLY and CDR2 FYNNEI. Unmatched junction bases numbered 5, after V lost 6 bases and J lost 6 bases. CDR3 length equals 13 residues. CDR3 amino acids: CASSFGTGNGYTF. The CDR3 coding sequence is TGTGCCAGCAGCTTCGGGACAGGGAATGGCTACACCTTC.

The genes are TRBV19 and TRBJ1-5; D call uncertain. Trimming shortened V by 6 bases and J by 2 bases, and 14 bases separated the two germline ends. This CDR3 has 15 amino acids. Germline CDR1 is LNHDA and CDR2 is SQIVND (reference sequence). The CDR3 spells CASSRRQSGNQPQHF. Here the CDR3 DNA reads TGTGCCAGTAGCCGGCGGCAGTCCGGCAATCAGCCCCAGCATTTT.

The chain carries TRBV6-5 and TRBJ2-7; 7 bases line up with TRBD1. V dropped 2 bases and J dropped 6; count of bases not matched to a gene: 4. This CDR3 is built from 13 residues. Germline CDR1 and CDR2: MNHEY and SVGAGI. The CDR3 protein is CASSYVQGSEQYF. Here the CDR3 DNA reads TGTGCCAGCAGTTACGTACAGGGGAGCGAGCAGTACTTC.

V gene TRBV11-2 combines with J gene TRBJ1-1; tentative D call: TRBD1 (5 bases). Trimming pared 2 bases from V and 1 base from J, leaving 8 bases between. The CDR3 runs 14 residues. From germline, CDR1 is SGHAT and CDR2 FQNNGV. CDR3 nucleotide sequence: TGTGCCAGCAGCTTACAGGGCGGGAACACTGAAGCTTTCTTT. Its translation is CASSLQGGNTEAFF.

V gene TRBV7-2 combines with J gene TRBJ2-1; D may be TRBD2 (5 bases). Germline V CDR1 and CDR2: SGHTA, FQGNSA. The CDR3 covers 14 residues. The V and J ends lost 5 bases and 5 bases respectively, with 13 bases between them. This CDR3 reads CASSLQRANNEQFF. CDR3 sequence (DNA): TGTGCCAGCAGCCTACAGAGGGCAAACAATGAGCAGTTCTTC.